This TCR beta chain was observed in a study of CD8+ T cells in alopecia areata. RNA was isolated and reverse transcribed to cDNA, the sequencing template. The protocol was immunoSEQ multiplex PCR, while the TCRdb copy is restricted to in-frame clones and leaves out a portion. Of about 140,000 clones listed, about half were seen once; the top ten hold roughly 0.99%. The CDR3 contains 12 residues. Trimming took 4 bases from V and 5 from J, leaving 8 bases between them. Germline CDR1 SGHTA, CDR2 FQGNSA. This clone showed up just a few times. The source of this sequence is a human donor with alopecia areata. The sequencing used CD4+ T cells sorted from blood, collected at week 0. The V call is TRBV7-2, the J call TRBJ1-1; possibly TRBD1 for D (6 bases). The CDR3 sequence: CASSSRGTEAFF. CDR3 nucleotides: TGTGCCAGCAGCTCCAGGGGTACTGAAGCTTTCTTT.